The 13 T cell receptor beta chains presented below share a single source sample, sequenced in a study of CD8+ T cells in alopecia areata. Reverse transcribed after extraction, RNA yielded cDNA as the sequencing template. Some clones are missing from TCRdb's copy, which holds only in-frame ones; the method was immunoSEQ multiplex PCR. The data contain about 34,000 clones, 55% of them seen just once; the ten biggest clones take up 30% to 50%. The sample taken for sequencing was NKG2D-high CD8+ T cells sorted from blood. The receptors shown here come from a human donor with alopecia areata.

The V call is TRBV5-6, the J call TRBJ1-1; D is undetermined. There are 12 residues in the CDR3. CDR1 is SGHDT, CDR2 YYEEEE, per germline. V lost 2 bases and J 5 bases, leaving 7 bases between the germline ends. Here the CDR3 reads CASSLPGTEAFF. In DNA, the CDR3 is TGTGCCAGCAGCTTACCTGGGACTGAAGCTTTCTTT.

V gene TRBV28 combines with J gene TRBJ2-4; D is possibly TRBD1 or TRBD2 (5 bases each). Germline V gene data show CDR1 as MDHEN and CDR2 as SYDVKM. V gave up 0 bases and J gave up 0 bases, with 9 bases separating them. There are 16 residues in the CDR3. The CDR3 region is CASSLWGEGAKNIQYF. In DNA, the CDR3 is TGTGCCAGCAGTTTATGGGGGGAAGGAGCCAAAAACATTCAGTACTTC. The whole variable domain, remainder taken from reference TRBV28 and TRBJ2-4, is DVKVTQSSRYLVKRTGEKVFLECVQDMDHENMFWYRQDPGLGLRLIYFSYDVKMKEKGDIPEGYSVSREKKERFSLILESASTNQTSMYLCASSLWGEGAKNIQYFGAGTRLSVL.

Concerning this clone itself: This specimen includes other DNA sequences encoding the same CDR3. Here the CDR3 DNA reads TGTGCCAGCAGCCCGCCGGGGGATGAGCAGTTCTTC. Its translation: CASSPPGDEQFF. V and J are TRBV7-9 and TRBJ2-1, with TRBD2 as a possible D gene (6 bases). The CDR3 consists of 12 residues. CDR1 SEHNR and CDR2 FQNEAQ come from the germline V gene (reference sequence). The germline V and J ends were trimmed by 5 bases and 8 bases, with 10 bases remaining between them.

The chain carries TRBV13 and TRBJ2-7; 9 nucleotides line up with TRBD1. The CDR3 consists of 14 residues. Trimming removed 5 bases from V and 7 bases from J; junction bases left unmatched: 9. CDR1 and CDR2 from the germline V gene are PRHDT and FYEKMQ (reference sequence). The CDR3 reads CASSAGTGLGEQYF. In DNA, the CDR3 is TGTGCCAGCAGCGCCGGGACAGGGTTGGGGGAGCAGTACTTC.

This clone was recorded only once. In DNA form, the CDR3 reads TGCGCCAGCAGCCAAGAGGCGGGGCGCGCTGGAAACACCATATATTTT. Its protein is CASSQEAGRAGNTIYF. This chain connects TRBV4-1 to TRBJ1-3; weak D call: TRBD1 (5 bases). Germline assignment: CDR1 MGHRA and CDR2 YSYEKL. Trimming took 0 bases from V and 2 from J, leaving 11 bases between them. The CDR3 spans 16 residues.

The chain employs TRBV2 and TRBJ2-1, with unresolved D. The V gene lost 10 bases and the J gene lost 1 base, with 17 bases spanning the gap. Germline V CDR1 and CDR2: SNHLY, FYNNEI. CDR3 length: 15 residues. The CDR3 DNA reads TGTGCCAACTCCTTTAGGACGGCGTCCTACAATGAGCAGTTCTTC. Translated, it gives CANSFRTASYNEQFF.

V gene TRBV15 combines with J gene TRBJ2-7; 8 bases are a match to TRBD1. CDR3 length equals 15 residues. In germline, CDR1 is LNHNV, CDR2 YYDKDF (reference sequence). Trimming removed 1 base from V and 6 bases from J; junction bases left unmatched: 8. CDR3 region: CATSRGATGVAEQYF. The DNA of the CDR3 is TGTGCCACCAGCAGAGGGGCGACAGGGGTAGCCGAGCAGTACTTC.

The chain carries TRBV7-8 and TRBJ1-2; D is uncertain. The CDR3 runs to 13 residues. Germline CDR1 and CDR2: SGHVS and FQNEAQ. The V end lost 5 bases, the J end lost 8 bases, and 15 bases lay between the germline ends. CDR3 sequence: CASSASPVGGYTF. CDR3 bases: TGTGCCAGCAGCGCTAGCCCGGTGGGAGGCTACACCTTC.

The V and J genes are TRBV21-1 and TRBJ2-5; the DNA was not used to check the table's D call, TRBD1. TRBV21-1 is annotated as a pseudogene. The CDR3 runs to 17 residues. The CDR3: CASSNVPKLQGQETQYF. CDR3 DNA: TGTGCCAGCAGCAATGTCCCGAAACTACAGGGGCAGGAGACCCAGTACTTC.

V is TRBV7-3 and J is TRBJ2-3, with D possibly TRBD1 on 5 matching bases. The CDR3 loop spans 15 amino acids. Germline assignment: CDR1 SGHTA and CDR2 FQGTGA. Trimming cost V 3 bases and J 2 bases, with 12 bases left between them. CDR3 DNA sequence: TGTGCCAGCAGCTTTACAGGATCGAACACAGATACGCAGTATTTT. This gives the protein CASSFTGSNTDTQYF.

The chain has TRBV29-1 and TRBJ2-7, with D possibly matching TRBD1 (5 bases). V shed 3 bases and J shed 3 bases, with 9 bases lying between them. The germline CDR1 and CDR2 sequences are SQVTM and ANQGSEA. The CDR3 spans 12 residues. CDR3 loop: CSVEGRSYEQYF. The CDR3, as DNA: TGCAGCGTTGAGGGGCGCAGCTACGAGCAGTACTTC.

Comment on this clone: Other DNA sequences in the same sample also yield this CDR3. The V and J genes are TRBV7-9 and TRBJ2-7; the D is unclear. Trimming pared 1 base from V and 3 bases from J, leaving 4 bases between. Germline-derived CDR1 and CDR2 are SEHNR and FQNEAQ (reference sequence). The CDR3 runs 12 residues. The CDR3 protein is CASSLESYEQYF. Written as DNA, the CDR3 is TGTGCCAGCAGCTTAGAAAGCTACGAGCAGTACTTC. The full variable domain, completed using reference TRBV7-9 and TRBJ2-7, is DTGVSQNPRHKITKRGQNVTFRCDPISEHNRLYWYRQTLGQGPEFLTYFQNEAQLEKSRLLSDRFSAERPKGSFSTLEIQRTEQGDSAMYLCASSLESYEQYFGPGTRLTVT.

The V gene is TRBV5-1, the J gene TRBJ2-4; a possible D gene is TRBD1 (6 bases). Trimming removed 8 bases from V and 9 bases from J, with 21 bases in between. This CDR3 has 14 amino acids. Germline-derived CDR1 and CDR2 are SGHRS and YFSETQ. CDR3 region: CARGQGPGTSIQYF. The CDR3 nucleotides are TGCGCCAGGGGTCAGGGGCCGGGTACTAGCATTCAGTACTTC.